The clone carrying this T cell receptor beta chain has just a few counts. Antigen: not known. The sample originates from a study of post-analysis software for immune sequencing data. Study-wide background: Several disease courses (relapsing-remitting, secondary progressive and progressive-relapsing) of multiple sclerosis were included.

Study observations and caveats: The study found significantly lower normalized Chao1 diversity in multiple sclerosis patients than in controls. In patients, TRBV5-6, TRBV5-1 and TRBV20-1 belonged to 4 or 5 TRBV segments found more frequently than in controls.

Researchers reported that TCR beta cDNA libraries carried unique molecular identifiers. TCRdb re-derived calls from the PCR reads in MiXCR, one entry per CDR3 protein. The sample contains a few hundred thousand distinct CDR3 sequences, around 40% of which appear only once. The CDR3 runs 15 residues. Germline lookup yields CDR1 LGHDT and CDR2 YNNKEL (reference sequence). V lost 2 bases, J lost 10 bases, and 18 bases lay in between. The specimen sequenced was blood. The sequence derives from a girl between 10 and 17 years old with multiple sclerosis. The V and J genes are TRBV3-1 and TRBJ1-5; D not certain. CDR3 DNA sequence: TGTGCCAGCAGCCAAAGCGAACTGGTTTATTCTCCCCAGCATTTT. It yields the protein CASSQSELVYSPQHF.